This T cell receptor (beta chain) came from a study of T cells in Graves' hyperthyroidism and ophthalmopathy. Remarks on this clonotype: Germline and junction disagree at one end, which may indicate a read error.

Graves' hyperthyroidism is called stable when ophthalmopathy does not progress within 18 months. Aged 18 to 65, the patients had hyperthyroidism that was newly diagnosed and had lasted under 2 months. Exclusion of a patient resulted from uncontrolled infection, other autoimmune disease, pregnancy or lactation. Amplified TCR beta CDR3 regions derived from RNA transcripts. HTBI primers were employed in a first-round RT-PCR of the TCR CDR3. Each CDR3 protein gets one entry after TCRdb re-called the multiplex PCR reads with MiXCR. The sample has more than 600,000 distinct CDR3 sequences; about 16% are singletons. Germline V CDR1 and CDR2: DFQATT, SNEGSKA (reference sequence). The CDR3 runs 16 residues.

The chain uses TRBV20-1 and TRBJ2-3, with 10 bases lining up with TRBD2. Sequenced input: blood. The TCR comes from a man between 18 and 35 years old with Graves' hyperthyroidism. The CDR3 region is CSGTSGEYPSLNTRYF. The CDR3 DNA is TGCAGTGGGACTAGCGGAGAGTACCCCTCTCTTAATACGCGGTATTTT.